One sample yielded the 2 T cell receptor beta chains listed below, sequenced in a study of spatial heterogeneity in lung cancer. As for time point: sample taken at primary tumor resection. Sequencing covered unsorted whole RNA taken from tumor, nontumor lung or frozen PBMC. MiXCR was run by TCRdb on the 5' RACE reads, yielding one entry per CDR3 protein. The data contain some 70,000 distinct CDR3 sequences, 10% to 15% of them singletons. Sequencing was performed on PBMCs, taken at surgery. These receptor sequences come from a male donor with early-stage non-small cell lung cancer.

Ten or more counts support this clonotype. The chain uses TRBV10-3 and TRBJ2-6; tentatively, D is TRBD1 or TRBD2 (6 bases each). Germline V gives CDR1 ENHRY, CDR2 SYGVKD. The CDR3 length is 16 residues. The V and J ends lost 4 bases and 2 bases respectively, with 12 bases between them. The CDR3 DNA is TGTGCCATCAGTGCCCTGGGGGGCACTGGGGCCAACGTCCTGACTTTC. It codes for CAISALGGTGANVLTF.

This clonotype occurred many times. The V and J genes are TRBV3-1 and TRBJ2-7; 9 bases map to TRBD2. Trimming removed 4 bases from V and 7 bases from J; junction bases left unmatched: 8. The V gene's germline CDR1 is LGHDT and CDR2 YNNKEL (reference sequence). This CDR3 is 14 amino acids long. The CDR3 region is CASSRAGGPVEQYF. DNA of the CDR3: TGTGCCAGCAGCCGAGCGGGAGGCCCCGTGGAGCAGTACTTC.